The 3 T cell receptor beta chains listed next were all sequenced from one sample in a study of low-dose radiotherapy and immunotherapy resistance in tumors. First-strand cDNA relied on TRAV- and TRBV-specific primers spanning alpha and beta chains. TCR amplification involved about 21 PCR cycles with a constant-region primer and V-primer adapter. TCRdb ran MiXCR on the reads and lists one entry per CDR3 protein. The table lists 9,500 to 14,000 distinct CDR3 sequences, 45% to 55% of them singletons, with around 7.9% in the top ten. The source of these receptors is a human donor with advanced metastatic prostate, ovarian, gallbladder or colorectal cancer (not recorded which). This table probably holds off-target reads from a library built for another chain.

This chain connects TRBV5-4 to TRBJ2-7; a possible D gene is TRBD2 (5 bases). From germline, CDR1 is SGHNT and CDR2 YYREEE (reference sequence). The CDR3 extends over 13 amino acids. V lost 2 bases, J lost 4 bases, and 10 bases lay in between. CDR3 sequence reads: CASSFGENYEQYF. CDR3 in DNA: TGTGCCAGCAGCTTCGGGGAGAATTACGAGCAGTACTTC. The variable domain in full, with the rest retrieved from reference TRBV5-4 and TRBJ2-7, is ETGVTQSPTHLIKTRGQQVTLRCSSQSGHNTVSWYQQALGQGPQFIFQYYREEENGRGNFPPRFSGLQFPNYSSELNVNALELDDSALYLCASSFGENYEQYFGPGTRLTVT.

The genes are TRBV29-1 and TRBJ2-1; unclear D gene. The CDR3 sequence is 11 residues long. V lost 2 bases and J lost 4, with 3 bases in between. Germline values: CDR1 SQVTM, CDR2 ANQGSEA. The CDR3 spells CSVEQYNEQFF. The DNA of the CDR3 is TGCAGCGTTGAACAGTACAATGAGCAGTTCTTC.

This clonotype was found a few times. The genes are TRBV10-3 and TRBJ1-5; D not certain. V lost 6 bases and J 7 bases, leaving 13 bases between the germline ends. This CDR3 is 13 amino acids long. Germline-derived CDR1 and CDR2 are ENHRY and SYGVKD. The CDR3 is CAIRDIVGQPQHF. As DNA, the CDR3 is TGTGCCATCAGAGATATAGTTGGGCAGCCCCAGCATTTT.